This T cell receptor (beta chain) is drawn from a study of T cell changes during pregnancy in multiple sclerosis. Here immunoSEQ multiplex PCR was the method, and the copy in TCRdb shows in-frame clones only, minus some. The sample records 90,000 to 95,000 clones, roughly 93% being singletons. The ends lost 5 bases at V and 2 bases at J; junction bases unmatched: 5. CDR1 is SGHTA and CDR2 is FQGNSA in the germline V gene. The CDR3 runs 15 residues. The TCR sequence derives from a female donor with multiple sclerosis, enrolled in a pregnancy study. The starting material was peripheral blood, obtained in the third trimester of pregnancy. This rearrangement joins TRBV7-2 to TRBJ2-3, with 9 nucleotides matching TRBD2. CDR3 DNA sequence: TGTGCCAGCAGCGGTAGCGGGGGCAACACAGATACGCAGTATTTT. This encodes CASSGSGGNTDTQYF.